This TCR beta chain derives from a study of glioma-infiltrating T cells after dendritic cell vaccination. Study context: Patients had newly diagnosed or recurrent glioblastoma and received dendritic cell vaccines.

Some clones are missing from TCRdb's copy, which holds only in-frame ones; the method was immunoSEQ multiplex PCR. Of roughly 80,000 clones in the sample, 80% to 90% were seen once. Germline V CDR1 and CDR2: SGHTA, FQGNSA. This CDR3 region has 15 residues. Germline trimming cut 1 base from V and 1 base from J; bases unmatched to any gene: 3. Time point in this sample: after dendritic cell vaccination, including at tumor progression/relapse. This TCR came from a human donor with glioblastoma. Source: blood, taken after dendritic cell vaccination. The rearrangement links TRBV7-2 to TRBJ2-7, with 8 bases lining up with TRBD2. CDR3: CASSLGGRQSYEQYF. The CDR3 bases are TGTGCCAGCAGCTTAGGCGGGAGGCAATCCTACGAGCAGTACTTC.